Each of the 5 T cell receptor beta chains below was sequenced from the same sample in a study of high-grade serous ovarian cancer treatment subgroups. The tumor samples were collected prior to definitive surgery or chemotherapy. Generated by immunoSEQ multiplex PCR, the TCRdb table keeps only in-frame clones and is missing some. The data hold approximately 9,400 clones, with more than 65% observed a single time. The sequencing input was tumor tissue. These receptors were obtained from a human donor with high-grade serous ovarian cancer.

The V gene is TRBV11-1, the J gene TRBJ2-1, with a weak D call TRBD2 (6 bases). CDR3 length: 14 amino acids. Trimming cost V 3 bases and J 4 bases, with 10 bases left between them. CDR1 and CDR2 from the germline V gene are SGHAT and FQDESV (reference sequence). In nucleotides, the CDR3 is TGTGCCAGCAGCTTGGGACTCGCTTACAATGAGCAGTTCTTC. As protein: CASSLGLAYNEQFF.

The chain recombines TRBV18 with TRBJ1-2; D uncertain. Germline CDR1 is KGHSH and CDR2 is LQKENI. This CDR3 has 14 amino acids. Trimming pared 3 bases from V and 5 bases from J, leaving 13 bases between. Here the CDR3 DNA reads TGTGCCAGCTCACCCGTGCGAGAAGGTTATGGCTACACCTTC. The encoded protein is CASSPVREGYGYTF. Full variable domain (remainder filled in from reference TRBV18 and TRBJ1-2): NAGVMQNPRHLVRRRGQEARLRCSPMKGHSHVYWYRQLPEEGLKFMVYLQKENIIDESGMPKERFSAEFPKEGPSILRIQQVVRGDSAAYFCASSPVREGYGYTFGSGTRLTVV.

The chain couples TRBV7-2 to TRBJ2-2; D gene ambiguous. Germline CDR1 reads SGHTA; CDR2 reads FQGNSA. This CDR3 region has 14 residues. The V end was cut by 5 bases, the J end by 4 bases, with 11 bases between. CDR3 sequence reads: CASSPRFSTGELFF. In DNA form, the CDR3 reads TGTGCCAGCAGCCCACGATTTTCCACCGGGGAGCTGTTTTTT.

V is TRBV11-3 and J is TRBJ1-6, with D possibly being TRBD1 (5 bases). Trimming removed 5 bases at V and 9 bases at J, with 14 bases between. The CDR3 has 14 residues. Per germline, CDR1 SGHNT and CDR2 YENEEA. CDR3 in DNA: TGTGCCAGCAGCGGGGGACCTACCTTTTCACCCCTCCACTTT. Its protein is CASSGGPTFSPLHF.

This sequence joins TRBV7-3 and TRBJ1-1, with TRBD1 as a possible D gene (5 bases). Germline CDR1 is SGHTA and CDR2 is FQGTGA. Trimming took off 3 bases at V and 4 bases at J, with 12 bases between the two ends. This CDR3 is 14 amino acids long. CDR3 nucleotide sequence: TGTGCCAGCAGCTTCGCAGGGAGGGGCACTGAAGCTTTCTTT. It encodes CASSFAGRGTEAFF.